This TCR beta chain was sequenced in a study of T cells in Graves' hyperthyroidism and ophthalmopathy. Germline V CDR1 and CDR2: MNHEY, SMNVEV (reference sequence). Trimming cost V 4 bases and J 11 bases, with 12 bases left between them. The CDR3 is 12 amino acids. The CDR3 regions of TCR beta were amplified from RNA transcripts. Primed by the HTBI set, a first-round RT-PCR was run on the TCR CDR3. MiXCR, run by TCRdb on the multiplex PCR reads, gives a single entry per CDR3 protein. The data show hundreds of thousands of distinct CDR3 sequences, roughly 15% seen once. The genes are TRBV27 and TRBJ1-5; D unresolved. This receptor was identified in a woman in her 40s with Graves' ophthalmopathy. Sequenced material: blood. The CDR3 DNA reads as TGTGCCAGCAGTTCTCCGGGCCTATCCCAGCATTTT. This sequence encodes CASSSPGLSQHF.